These 7 T cell receptor beta chains share one sample of origin, sequenced in a study of blood T cells in healthy people across ages. It was with a sample-barcoded 5' primer and a J-beta primer mix that a second PCR of roughly 7 to 12 cycles was run. One entry per CDR3 protein, called by TCRdb with MiXCR from the 5' RACE reads. The sample has approximately 1.5 million distinct CDR3 sequences; 30% to 40% are singletons. Sequenced: blood. All receptors come from a woman under 40 in good health.

This clonotype showed up just a few times. The J gene is TRBJ1-2, the V gene TRBV3-1; D not certain. V was clipped by 7 bases and J by 7 bases, with 16 bases between them. Germline CDR1 and CDR2: LGHDT and YNNKEL (reference sequence). There are 13 residues in the CDR3. The CDR3 region is CASNGPRRGGYTF. CDR3 coding DNA: TGTGCCAGCAACGGGCCCAGACGGGGTGGCTACACCTTC.

The chain uses TRBV9 and TRBJ2-5, with 7 bases that match TRBD2. The better agreement between TRBJ2-7 and the DNA end casts doubt on the J call. The CDR3 consists of 15 residues. Germline values: CDR1 SGDLS, CDR2 YYNGEE. CDR3 in amino acids: CASSESVGGGDEQYF. CDR3 nucleotide sequence: TGTGCCAGCAGCGAGAGCGTCGGGGGAGGGGACGAGCAGTACTTC.

CDR3 nucleotides: TGTGCCAGCAGTGAAGCATATCAGGGTTCCTACGAGCAGTACTTC. Translated: CASSEAYQGSYEQYF. The chain links TRBV6-1 to TRBJ2-7, with D possibly TRBD1 on 5 matching bases. Germline values: CDR1 MNHNS, CDR2 SASEGT. V lost 0 bases to trimming and J lost 1 base, with 10 bases between them. CDR3 length: 15 amino acids.

The V call is TRBV4-1, the J call TRBJ2-1; D gene ambiguous. V was cut by 1 base and J by 7 bases, with 11 bases left in between. Per germline, CDR1 MGHRA and CDR2 YSYEKL. The CDR3 runs 14 residues. The CDR3 spells CASSQGPVRNEQFF. As DNA, the CDR3 is TGCGCCAGCAGCCAAGGACCCGTTCGGAATGAGCAGTTCTTC.

The genes are TRBV5-1 and TRBJ1-4; the match to TRBD1 covers 7 bases. CDR1 and CDR2 (germline): SGHRS, YFSETQ. V lost 3 bases to trimming and J lost 6 bases; unmatched junction nucleotides: 5. The CDR3 is made up of 14 amino acids. CDR3 amino acids: CASSSQGVDEKLFF. CDR3 sequence (DNA): TGCGCCAGCAGCTCCCAGGGGGTAGATGAAAAACTGTTTTTT.

This clonotype was counted a few times. This chain links TRBV7-6 with TRBJ2-5, with 7 positions matching TRBD1. After removal of 7 bases from V and 5 bases from J, the junction contained 7 bases not matched to a gene. Germline CDR1 reads SGHVS; CDR2 reads FNYEAQ. The CDR3 loop spans 13 amino acids. Here the CDR3 reads CASTKQGLETQYF. The CDR3 nucleotides read TGTGCCAGCACCAAACAGGGGTTGGAGACCCAGTACTTC.

This clonotype was detected many times. J is TRBJ2-7 and V is TRBV29-1; TRBD1 matches 7 bases. Germline-derived CDR1 and CDR2 are SQVTM and ANQGSEA. The CDR3 contains 12 residues. J gave up 3 bases and V 5 bases, and 4 bases lay outside the gene matches. CDR3 DNA sequence: TGCAGCGTTTGGGACAGTGTCTACGAGCAGTACTTC. Translating gives CSVWDSVYEQYF.